The 23 T cell receptor beta chains below all came from one sample that was sequenced in a study of siplizumab effects on memory and regulatory T cells. Sequenced by immunoSEQ multiplex PCR; TCRdb stores in-frame clones only, minus some. The sample shows around 100,000 clones, approximately 92% of them seen only once. Source material: CD4+ T cells sorted from blood. The receptors derive from a human donor in good health.

V gene TRBV30 combines with J gene TRBJ1-5; D not resolved. The V end lost 0 bases, the J end lost 5 bases, and 14 bases lay between the germline ends. The CDR3 length is 15 residues. In germline, CDR1 is GTSNPN, CDR2 SVGIG (reference sequence). CDR3: CAWSVRVKPDQPQHF. CDR3 in DNA: TGTGCCTGGAGTGTACGAGTTAAGCCCGATCAGCCCCAGCATTTT.

This chain uses TRBV4-3 with TRBJ2-3, with D unresolved. The CDR3 has 14 residues. Germline-derived CDR1 and CDR2 are LGHNA and YSLEER. V was shortened by 4 bases and J by 3 bases, with 11 bases between the two germline ends. The CDR3 spells CASSPSQATDTQYF. For the CDR3, the DNA is TGCGCCAGCAGCCCTTCCCAAGCAACAGATACGCAGTATTTT.

This CDR3 reads CASSLADRGSQETQYF. The CDR3 DNA follows: TGCGCCAGCAGCTTGGCCGACAGGGGGAGTCAGGAGACCCAGTACTTC. V is TRBV5-1 and J is TRBJ2-5, with 9 bases fitting TRBD1. V lost 0 bases and J lost 5; bases outside the gene matches: 8. CDR3 length: 16 residues. Germline loops: CDR1 SGHRS, CDR2 YFSETQ.

CDR3 coding DNA: TGCGCCAGCAGCATACAGGTGAACACTGAAGCTTTCTTT. This sequence encodes CASSIQVNTEAFF. The chain combines TRBV5-1 with TRBJ1-1; TRBD1 might be the D (5 bases). V lost 4 bases to trimming and J lost 0 bases, with 7 bases between them. Germline V gene data show CDR1 as SGHRS and CDR2 as YFSETQ. This CDR3 comprises 13 residues.

V usage is TRBV7-8 and J usage is TRBJ2-3, with D maybe TRBD2 (6 bases). CDR3 length: 15 residues. Germline V lookup: CDR1 SGHVS, CDR2 FQNEAQ. V dropped 2 bases and J dropped 2 bases, with 11 bases sitting between them. For the CDR3, the DNA is TGTGCCAGCAGCTTATTGCCTAGCGTCACAGATACGCAGTATTTT. It is translated as CASSLLPSVTDTQYF.

The V gene is TRBV5-4, the J gene TRBJ1-1, with D maybe TRBD1 (6 bases). The CDR3 has 14 amino acids. Trimming removed 4 bases from V and 4 bases from J, with 14 bases in between. CDR1 and CDR2 (germline): SGHNT, YYREEE (reference sequence). CDR3 nucleotide sequence: TGTGCCAGCAGCCCATCAGGGGTGGGCACTGAAGCTTTCTTT. Protein product: CASSPSGVGTEAFF.

The V gene is TRBV6-5, the J gene TRBJ1-6, with D uncertain. V was cut by 6 bases and J by 10 bases, with 19 bases left in between. Germline assignment: CDR1 MNHEY and CDR2 SVGAGI. The CDR3 totals 15 residues. DNA of the CDR3: TGTGCCAGCAGCCGGGTGGCCCTGACAAGCTCACCCCTCCACTTT. It is translated as CASSRVALTSSPLHF.

V gene TRBV30 combines with J gene TRBJ2-7, with TRBD1 matching 7 bases. Germline CDR1 GTSNPN, CDR2 SVGIG (reference sequence). V lost 5 bases and J lost 2; bases outside the gene matches: 6. The CDR3 sequence is 13 residues long. The CDR3 DNA sequence: TGTGCCTGGGGACAGGCAGGGACCTACGAGCAGTACTTC. It specifies CAWGQAGTYEQYF.

This clone was seen more than once but under ten times. CDR3: CASSLGQGQETQYF. CDR3 in DNA: TGTGCCAGCAGCCTCGGACAGGGGCAAGAGACCCAGTACTTC. V gene TRBV7-9 combines with J gene TRBJ2-5, with 9 bases fitting TRBD1. V lost 5 bases, J lost 2 bases, and 3 bases stayed unmatched. The CDR3 loop spans 14 amino acids. CDR1 SEHNR and CDR2 FQNEAQ come from the germline V gene (reference sequence). Drawing the rest from reference TRBV7-9 and TRBJ2-5, the complete variable domain is DTGVSQNPRHKITKRGQNVTFRCDPISEHNRLYWYRQTLGQGPEFLTYFQNEAQLEKSRLLSDRFSAERPKGSFSTLEIQRTEQGDSAMYLCASSLGQGQETQYFGPGTRLLVL.

The J gene is TRBJ2-5, the V gene TRBV6-5, with 7 bases lining up with TRBD1. The CDR3 has 13 residues. Per germline, CDR1 MNHEY and CDR2 SVGAGI. Trimming at V came to 6 bases and at J to 5 bases, leaving 6 bases not matched to a gene. The CDR3 loop reads CASRSTGLETQYF. In DNA, the CDR3 is TGTGCCAGCAGATCGACAGGGTTGGAGACCCAGTACTTC.

This chain joins TRBV9 and TRBJ1-6, with D possibly matching TRBD1 (5 bases). CDR3 length: 19 amino acids. Trimming left V 0 bases short and J 0 bases short, with 16 bases between. Germline V gives CDR1 SGDLS, CDR2 YYNGEE. CDR3 sequence reads: CASSVGPEGWHSYNSPLHF. In nucleotides, the CDR3 is TGTGCCAGCAGCGTAGGCCCCGAGGGGTGGCACTCCTATAATTCACCCCTCCACTTT.

V gene TRBV19 combines with J gene TRBJ2-7, with D possibly matching TRBD1 (5 bases). The CDR3 is made up of 14 amino acids. The germline gives CDR1 LNHDA, CDR2 SQIVND (reference sequence). V was cut by 5 bases and J by 2 bases, with 13 bases left in between. The CDR3 DNA sequence: TGTGCCAGTAGTCAGGGCGTTTCAGCCTACGAGCAGTACTTC. Translated, it gives CASSQGVSAYEQYF.

The CDR3 reads CASSVTGGWGTEAFF. In nucleotides, the CDR3 is TGCGCCAGCAGCGTAACAGGGGGCTGGGGGACTGAAGCTTTCTTT. The J gene is TRBJ1-1, the V gene TRBV5-1; TRBD1 matches at 9 bases. After removal of 4 bases from V and 5 bases from J, the junction contained 9 bases not matched to a gene. CDR1 and CDR2 (germline): SGHRS, YFSETQ. The CDR3 contains 15 residues. The whole variable domain, remainder taken from reference TRBV5-1 and TRBJ1-1, is KAGVTQTPRYLIKTRGQQVTLSCSPISGHRSVSWYQQTPGQGLQFLFEYFSETQRNKGNFPGRFSGRQFSNSRSEMNVSTLELGDSALYLCASSVTGGWGTEAFFGQGTRLTVV.

The genes are TRBV27 and TRBJ1-3; unclear D gene. Germline loops: CDR1 MNHEY, CDR2 SMNVEV (reference sequence). The CDR3 is made up of 15 amino acids. V lost 0 bases and J 8 bases, leaving 14 bases between the germline ends. The CDR3 spells CASSLSERAVHTIYF. Here the CDR3 DNA reads TGTGCCAGCAGTTTATCGGAGAGGGCGGTTCACACCATATATTTT.

This chain's CDR3 is CASSLALFGYTF. The CDR3, as DNA: TGTGCCAGCAGCTTGGCTCTTTTTGGCTACACCTTC. The chain combines TRBV28 with TRBJ1-2, with no clear D. V was pared by 6 bases and J by 7 bases, with 12 bases between. The CDR3 has 12 residues. From germline, CDR1 is MDHEN and CDR2 SYDVKM.

The J gene is TRBJ2-1, the V gene TRBV2; no definite D call. Germline V gives CDR1 SNHLY, CDR2 FYNNEI. The CDR3 loop spans 14 amino acids. V was trimmed by 3 bases and J by 0 bases, leaving 6 bases between them. The CDR3 protein is CASSDLSSYNEQFF. The CDR3 coding sequence is TGTGCCAGCAGTGACCTGAGCTCCTACAATGAGCAGTTCTTC.

The chain uses TRBV5-1 and TRBJ2-3; D ambiguous. The CDR3 consists of 13 residues. Trimming took off 4 bases at V and 5 bases at J, with 11 bases between the two ends. Germline assignment: CDR1 SGHRS and CDR2 YFSETQ. CDR3 loop: CASSQPPGDTQYF. CDR3 bases: TGCGCCAGCAGCCAACCCCCGGGAGATACGCAGTATTTT.

The chain recombines TRBV2 with TRBJ2-6; no clear D. The CDR3 sequence is 16 residues long. V gave up 4 bases and J gave up 0 bases, with 10 bases separating them. Germline assignment: CDR1 SNHLY and CDR2 FYNNEI. CDR3 amino acids: CASSASQISGANVLTF. The DNA for the CDR3 is TGTGCCAGCAGTGCCTCACAGATCTCTGGGGCCAACGTCCTGACTTTC.

V gene TRBV4-2 combines with J gene TRBJ2-7; D gene unclear. The length of the CDR3 is 14 residues. V dropped 1 base and J dropped 2 bases, with 9 bases sitting between them. The germline V gene has CDR1 LGHNA and CDR2 YNFKEQ. CDR3 loop: CASSQGLLTYEQYF. CDR3 bases: TGTGCCAGCAGCCAAGGGCTTCTTACCTACGAGCAGTACTTC.

The rearrangement joins TRBV30 to TRBJ1-3; no firm D call. This CDR3 spans 16 amino acids. Germline V lookup: CDR1 GTSNPN, CDR2 SVGIG (reference sequence). V was clipped by 1 base and J by 0 bases, with 13 bases between them. The CDR3 protein is CAWSGPQTFSGNTIYF. In nucleotides, the CDR3 is TGTGCCTGGAGTGGGCCGCAGACCTTCTCTGGAAACACCATATATTTT.

The chain couples TRBV28 to TRBJ2-7, with 7 bases identical to TRBD2. This CDR3 is built from 15 residues. V was clipped by 3 bases and J by 7 bases; unmatched bases: 12. Germline-derived CDR1 and CDR2 are MDHEN and SYDVKM. The CDR3 is CASSFLDSGEREQYF. The CDR3 DNA reads as TGTGCCAGCAGTTTCCTTGACAGCGGGGAGCGGGAGCAGTACTTC.

V gene TRBV7-2 combines with J gene TRBJ2-1; weak D call: TRBD2 (6 bases). This CDR3 spans 15 amino acids. V lost 5 bases to trimming and J lost 6 bases, with 17 bases between them. Per the germline V gene, CDR1 is SGHTA and CDR2 is FQGNSA. The CDR3 is CASSTQRAPGNEQFF. In DNA form, the CDR3 reads TGTGCCAGCAGCACCCAGCGGGCCCCCGGCAATGAGCAGTTCTTC.

In this sample, this clone turned up once. The rearrangement joins TRBV7-9 to TRBJ1-1, with a possible D match to TRBD1 (5 bases). The CDR3 has 13 residues. Germline values: CDR1 SEHNR, CDR2 FQNEAQ (reference sequence). Trimming stripped 5 bases from V and 2 bases from J, with 9 bases between. CDR3 nucleotide sequence: TGTGCCAGCAGCCCCCAGGGAAACACTGAAGCTTTCTTT. The encoded protein is CASSPQGNTEAFF.